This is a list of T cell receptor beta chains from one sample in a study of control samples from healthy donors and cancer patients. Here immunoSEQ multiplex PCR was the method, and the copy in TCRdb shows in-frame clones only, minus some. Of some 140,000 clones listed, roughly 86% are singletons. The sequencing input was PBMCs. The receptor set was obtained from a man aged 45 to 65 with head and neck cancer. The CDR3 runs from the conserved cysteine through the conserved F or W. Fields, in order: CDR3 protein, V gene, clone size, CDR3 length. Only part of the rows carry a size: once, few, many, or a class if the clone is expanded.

CASSDGGFGQPQHF | TRBV6-1 | . | 14
CASSSHDSGASPLHF | TRBV5-1 | . | 15
CASSGGDQPQHF | TRBV3-1/TRBV3-2 | . | 12
CASSTGGDYEQYF | TRBV28 | . | 13
CASSISFMRTVNTEAFF | TRBV7-2 | . | 17
CASSPLQQNTEAFF | TRBV18 | . | 14
CASSQANRPPSYEQYF | TRBV4-1 | . | 16
CASSSSRGGRAGSETQYF | TRBV27 | . | 18
CASSLEARTLTYEQYF | TRBV5-1 | . | 16
CASSLEAGGPYNEQFF | TRBV5-1 | . | 16
CASSQSPAYSNQPQHF | TRBV4-1 | few | 16
CASSRGTSGFLDEQFF | TRBV5-1 | . | 16
CASSLVPGSNQPQHF | TRBV5-1 | once | 15
CASSYGLQETQYF | TRBV12-3/TRBV12-4 | . | 13
CASSLLLGQGYEQYF | TRBV27 | . | 15
CASSQGGYQPQHF | TRBV3-1/TRBV3-2 | . | 13
CASSQPRELRRYF | TRBV14 | . | 13
CASSLGAGGSIQYF | TRBV7-8 | . | 14
CASSELAGWSYNEQFF | TRBV2 | once | 16
CASSPMGTASTDTQYF | TRBV18 | . | 16
CATSDPPTGNYGYTF | TRBV24-1 | . | 15
CASSLEGGLDEQYF | TRBV28 | . | 14
CASTGKPSYNEQFF | TRBV5-5 | . | 14
CASSSMGIAVEAFF | TRBV10-2 | . | 14
CASSSDRGDTEAFF | TRBV27 | . | 14
CASSLGQPSYEQYF | TRBV5-1 | once | 14
CASSPQGSPLHF | TRBV18 | once | 12